Described below is a single T cell receptor (beta chain) sequence and its context. The assay was immunoSEQ multiplex PCR, and TCRdb's table has in-frame clones only and misses some. The data show about 400,000 clones, around 89% seen once. The sample's treatment: around 19 received Ad26.COV2.S at low or high dose, single or two shots; several received placebo; per-sample allocation not given. Samples were taken on day 63 after the first vaccine or placebo injection. The data stem from a study of Ad26.COV2.S vaccination and SARS-CoV-2 variants. For the study at large: The authors gave Ad26.COV2.S intramuscularly, either once or twice 56 days apart.

From germline, CDR1 is MNHNY and CDR2 SVGAGI (reference sequence). The CDR3 consists of 15 residues. Trimming shortened V by 3 bases and J by 6 bases, and 15 bases separated the two germline ends. The chain recombines TRBV6-6 with TRBJ2-4; D possibly corresponds to TRBD2 (7 bases). The source of this sequence is a person between 18 and 60 years old who received the Ad26.COV2.S COVID-19 vaccine or a placebo. Sequenced material: peripheral blood, taken in a trial of Ad26.COV2.S vaccine versus placebo. The CDR3 DNA reads as TGTGCCAGCAGTTATTGGGGCGGGGGCGGAAACATTCAGTACTTC. Its translation is CASSYWGGGGNIQYF.